The 22 T cell receptor beta chains below come from one sample, sequenced in a study of T cell responses to AZD1222 COVID-19 vaccine. Sequencing used immunoSEQ multiplex PCR; TCRdb keeps in-frame clones, though not all of them. Of about 40,000 clones detected, approximately 80% appear once; the ten largest clones hold 18%. Sample: peripheral blood, taken 28 days after the second AZD1222 dose. The receptor set was obtained from an adult who received the AZD1222 COVID-19 vaccine.

The chain couples TRBV7-9 to TRBJ1-2, with unresolved D. The CDR3 loop spans 13 amino acids. V shed 1 base and J shed 7 bases, with 10 bases lying between them. Germline V lookup: CDR1 SEHNR, CDR2 FQNEAQ (reference sequence). The CDR3 is CASSLGSRIGYTF. The CDR3 DNA reads as TGTGCCAGCAGCTTAGGGTCCAGGATTGGCTACACCTTC.

The chain recombines TRBV24-1 with TRBJ1-2; a weak D match, TRBD1 (6 bases). Germline V gene sequence: CDR1 KGHDR, CDR2 SFDVKD. Trimming removed 2 bases from V and 7 bases from J, with 16 bases in between. CDR3 length equals 15 residues. As DNA, the CDR3 is TGTGCCACCAGTGATTCCACAGGGACGGGCTTTGGCTACACCTTC. Amino acid sequence: CATSDSTGTGFGYTF.

This clone was seen only once. This CDR3 reads CASSRDYLQYF. CDR3 coding DNA: TGTGCCAGCTCACGGGACTACCTTCAGTACTTC. This sequence joins TRBV18 and TRBJ2-5; TRBD2 agrees at 7 bases. Per germline, CDR1 KGHSH and CDR2 LQKENI. V dropped 4 bases and J dropped 11; count of bases not matched to a gene: 4. The CDR3 is 11 amino acids.

The V call is TRBV7-2, the J call TRBJ1-2; 9 nucleotides line up with TRBD1. V trimming: 1 base; J trimming: 4 bases; junction bases outside the gene matches: 7. The CDR3 totals 16 residues. From germline, CDR1 is SGHTA and CDR2 FQGNSA. CDR3 bases: TGTGCCAGCAGCTTAGGGAGTACAGGGGGCGGCTATGGCTACACCTTC. Amino acid sequence: CASSLGSTGGGYGYTF.

The chain links TRBV11-1 to TRBJ2-7; D perhaps matches TRBD2 (5 bases). V was pared by 3 bases and J by 2 bases, with 8 bases between. CDR1 is SGHAT, CDR2 FQDESV, per germline (reference sequence). The CDR3 runs 13 residues. CDR3 amino acids: CASSFRETYEQYF. The CDR3 bases are TGTGCCAGCAGCTTTAGGGAGACCTACGAGCAGTACTTC.

The chain couples TRBV6-5 to TRBJ2-1, with 8 nucleotides matching TRBD1. Germline V gene data show CDR1 as MNHEY and CDR2 as SVGAGI. The V gene end was trimmed by 3 bases and the J gene end by 8 bases; junction bases not matched to a gene: 9. There are 15 residues in the CDR3. This CDR3 reads CASSYGQGARDEQFF. CDR3 DNA sequence: TGTGCCAGCAGTTATGGTCAGGGGGCAAGGGATGAGCAGTTCTTC.

V is TRBV19 and J is TRBJ2-3; D could derive from TRBD1 or TRBD2 (5 bases each). CDR1 and CDR2 (germline): LNHDA, SQIVND (reference sequence). Trimming took off 5 bases at V and 7 bases at J, with 10 bases between the two ends. CDR3 length equals 12 residues. CDR3 DNA sequence: TGTGCCAGTAGTGAGGGGCAGTATACGCAGTATTTT. Translated: CASSEGQYTQYF. The full variable domain, in which reference TRBV19 and TRBJ2-3 provide the parts outside the CDR3, is DGGITQSPKYLFRKEGQNVTLSCEQNLNHDAMYWYRQDPGQGLRLIYYSQIVNDFQKGDIAEGYSVSREKKESFPLTVTSAQKNPTAFYLCASSEGQYTQYFGPGTRLTVL.

The V call is TRBV29-1, the J call TRBJ2-2; tentatively, D is TRBD1 (6 bases). Deletions cut 7 bases from V and 6 bases from J, with 6 bases between. The germline CDR1 and CDR2 sequences are SQVTM and ANQGSEA. The CDR3 loop spans 10 amino acids. The CDR3 DNA follows: TGCAGCGCAGGGGCCGGGGAGCTGTTTTTT. This translates into CSAGAGELFF.

This clone has a single count. The J gene is TRBJ2-5, the V gene TRBV28; D possibly corresponds to TRBD2 (6 bases). This CDR3 region has 13 residues. V lost 3 bases and J 4 bases, leaving 9 bases between the germline ends. Germline CDR1 is MDHEN and CDR2 is SYDVKM. Here the CDR3 DNA reads TGTGCCAGCAGTTTGGTGGGGGGAGAGACCCAGTACTTC. This gives the protein CASSLVGGETQYF.

The chain couples TRBV6-5 to TRBJ1-2; possible D gene TRBD1, 6 bases. Germline CDR1 and CDR2: MNHEY and SVGAGI. V was pared by 4 bases and J by 6 bases, with 18 bases between. This CDR3 is built from 15 residues. The CDR3: CASSSLGGAVDGYTF. The DNA for the CDR3 is TGTGCCAGCAGTTCCCTCGGGGGGGCAGTCGATGGCTACACCTTC.

The V and J genes are TRBV19 and TRBJ2-7; maybe TRBD2 (7 bases). Germline CDR1 reads LNHDA; CDR2 reads SQIVND (reference sequence). CDR3 size: 15 residues. The germline V and J ends were trimmed by 6 bases and 6 bases, with 21 bases remaining between them. CDR3 in amino acids: CASRPKAGGHPEQYF. The CDR3 nucleotides are TGTGCCAGTAGACCGAAGGCCGGGGGGCACCCCGAGCAGTACTTC.

This clone was detected only a few times. The V call is TRBV27, the J call TRBJ1-6; 7 bases line up with TRBD1. Germline assignment: CDR1 MNHEY and CDR2 SMNVEV (reference sequence). CDR3 size: 16 residues. The junction had 12 bases not matched to a gene; V was cut back by 5 bases and J by 8 bases. The CDR3 bases are TGTGCCAGCAGTAAGAGGAAGGGACAGCTTTATTCACCCCTCCACTTT. Amino acids: CASSKRKGQLYSPLHF.

The chain uses TRBV5-1 and TRBJ2-1; 11 bases fit TRBD1. The CDR3 runs 15 residues. Germline V gene sequence: CDR1 SGHRS, CDR2 YFSETQ. Germline trimming cut 3 bases from V and 7 bases from J; bases unmatched to any gene: 6. CDR3 in amino acids: CASSSDRGQWNEQFF. The CDR3 nucleotides are TGCGCCAGCAGCTCGGACAGGGGGCAGTGGAATGAGCAGTTCTTC.

This rearrangement joins TRBV7-3 to TRBJ2-3; 10 bases are a match to TRBD1. Trimming at V came to 4 bases and at J to 2 bases, leaving 3 bases not matched to a gene. The CDR3 has 15 residues. Germline V gene lookup returns CDR1 SGHTA and CDR2 FQGTGA. CDR3 nucleotides: TGTGCCAGCAGCTCGACAGGGGGCCCCACAGATACGCAGTATTTT. Amino acid sequence: CASSSTGGPTDTQYF.

This clone was found a few times. The chain links TRBV19 to TRBJ2-7; D may be TRBD2 (6 bases). In germline, CDR1 is LNHDA, CDR2 SQIVND (reference sequence). The CDR3 is made up of 14 amino acids. V lost 3 bases and J lost 6, with 15 bases in between. CDR3 nucleotides: TGTGCCAGTAGTATGGATGCTGGAGGGAGCGAGCAGTACTTC. The encoded protein is CASSMDAGGSEQYF.

V usage is TRBV19 and J usage is TRBJ2-7, with D perhaps TRBD1 (5 bases). This CDR3 comprises 14 residues. Trimming took off 5 bases at V and 0 bases at J, with 11 bases between the two ends. Germline CDR1 LNHDA, CDR2 SQIVND (reference sequence). The CDR3 bases are TGTGCCAGTAGTGTTGGGGCCAGCTCCTACGAGCAGTACTTC. Protein: CASSVGASSYEQYF.

The J gene is TRBJ1-4, the V gene TRBV7-2; 12 bases align to TRBD1. This CDR3 contains 18 residues. Germline V gene sequence: CDR1 SGHTA, CDR2 FQGNSA. With 2 bases clipped from V and 7 bases from J, the junction kept 11 bases outside the gene matches. CDR3 in DNA: TGTGCCAGCAGCTTAATCGGGACAGGGGGCGCGGGAGGTGAAAAACTGTTTTTT. Translating gives CASSLIGTGGAGGEKLFF.

The chain links TRBV7-9 to TRBJ1-1; D is uncertain. Per the germline V gene, CDR1 is SEHNR and CDR2 is FQNEAQ (reference sequence). Trimming removed 11 bases at V and 4 bases at J, with 17 bases between. The CDR3 covers 13 residues. The CDR3 DNA reads TGTGCCGGATCTGAGTGGGTGGGCACTGAAGCTTTCTTT. Translating gives CAGSEWVGTEAFF.

This chain joins TRBV2 and TRBJ2-4; D gene uncertain. With 3 bases removed from V and 4 bases from J, the gap between germline ends came to 7 bases. The CDR3 is 13 amino acids. The germline CDR1 and CDR2 sequences are SNHLY and FYNNEI. CDR3 region: CASSDRPKNIQYF. The CDR3 coding sequence is TGTGCCAGCAGTGACCGGCCGAAAAACATTCAGTACTTC.

The chain links TRBV28 to TRBJ1-5; weak D call: TRBD1 (6 bases). CDR3 size: 13 residues. Germline V gene sequence: CDR1 MDHEN, CDR2 SYDVKM. V gave up 5 bases and J gave up 9 bases, with 14 bases separating them. Here the CDR3 DNA reads TGTGCCAGCAGTGCCGCAGGGGTTCGGCCCCAGCATTTT. Its translation: CASSAAGVRPQHF.

The rearrangement uses TRBV19 and TRBJ1-1; the D is unclear. The CDR3 sequence is 14 residues long. Trimming cost V 3 bases and J 1 base, with 9 bases left between them. The germline CDR1 and CDR2 sequences are LNHDA and SQIVND (reference sequence). CDR3: CASSIWATNTEAFF. CDR3 coding DNA: TGTGCCAGTAGTATTTGGGCCACGAACACTGAAGCTTTCTTT.

The chain joins TRBV29-1 to TRBJ2-5, with 10 bases identical to TRBD1. The ends lost 6 bases at V and 1 base at J; junction bases unmatched: 11. The CDR3 extends over 16 amino acids. CDR1 is SQVTM, CDR2 ANQGSEA, per germline. The CDR3 is CSVLAVDRGIQETQYF. In nucleotides, the CDR3 is TGCAGCGTCCTCGCCGTGGACAGGGGGATCCAAGAGACCCAGTACTTC.